This TCR beta chain emerged from a study of T-cell memory formation after mild COVID-19. At the level of the study: TCR clusters showed largely donor specificity. Study-wide results and limits: CD4+ contracting clones were found mainly in CM and EM, and CD8+ ones in EMRA. A second wave of clones peaked on day 37, and their SARS-CoV-2 specificity went unconfirmed.

TCRdb re-called the 5' RACE reads through MiXCR, storing one row per CDR3 protein. This table holds under 200,000 distinct CDR3 sequences, 11% found once. As for this clonotype: Its specificity is unknown.

What was sequenced was PBMCs or a T cell subset sorted from them (not recorded which). The receptor was isolated from a man aged 18 to 35 who had mild COVID-19 (a few samples of this study predate the infection). Cell type and time point are not known.

CDR3 sequence (DNA): TGTGCCAGCAGCTTGGACCTTAGCACAGATACGCAGTATTTT. Residues: CASSLDLSTDTQYF. The V call is TRBV11-1, the J call TRBJ2-3; D unresolved. The CDR3 length is 14 residues. V was clipped by 3 bases and J by 0 bases, with 7 bases between them. Germline V gene data show CDR1 as SGHAT and CDR2 as FQDESV (reference sequence). Using reference TRBV11-1 and TRBJ2-3 for the parts outside the CDR3, the full variable domain is EAEVAQSPRYKITEKSQAVAFWCDPISGHATLYWYRQILGQGPELLVQFQDESVVDDSQLPKDRFSAERLKGVDSTLKIQPAELGDSAMYLCASSLDLSTDTQYFGPGTRLTVL.